The 19 T cell receptor beta chains reported below all come from one sample, sequenced in a study of CD4 and CD8 cells across lung adenocarcinoma regions. TCRdb reanalysed the PCR reads using MiXCR and keeps one entry per CDR3 protein. Of about 8,400 distinct CDR3 sequences listed, around 50% are singletons. Material: CD8+ T cells from the center of a lung tumor. Receptor source: a female donor with lung adenocarcinoma. The CD4 and CD8 labels of this study may be unreliable.

The gene calls are TRBV7-2 and TRBJ2-1; D may be TRBD2 (5 bases). The DNA end is more similar to TRBJ2-7, so the J call may be wrong. Per the germline V gene, CDR1 is SGHTA and CDR2 is FQGNSA. The CDR3 loop spans 15 amino acids. The CDR3 coding sequence is TGTGCCAGCAGCTTAGTAGCGAACTCCTACAATGAGCAGTACTTC. Its translation is CASSLVANSYNEQYF.

As regards this clonotype: Relative to the germline gene, one junction end is altered; a read error may explain this. V and J are TRBV19 and TRBJ2-4; D is possibly TRBD2 (6 bases). Germline CDR1 reads LNHDA; CDR2 reads SQIVND (reference sequence). The CDR3 runs to 15 residues. The CDR3 sequence: CATDGGGGGRDIQYF. As DNA, the CDR3 is TGTGCCACGGACGGGGGTGGCGGTGGCCGAGACATCCAGTACTTC. Combining the CDR3 with reference TRBV19 and TRBJ2-4 gives the whole variable domain DGGITQSPKYLFRKEGQNVTLSCEQNLNHDAMYWYRQDPGQGLRLIYYSQIVNDFQKGDIAEGYSVSREKKESFPLTVTSAQKNPTAFYLCATDGGGGGRDIQYFGAGTRLSVL.

This chain connects TRBV7-6 to TRBJ2-3, with D possibly TRBD2 on 5 matching bases. The J call may be mistaken, given a closer DNA end match to TRBJ2-5. CDR1 and CDR2 (germline): SGHVS, FNYEAQ. This CDR3 has 18 amino acids. In DNA, the CDR3 is TGTGCCAGCAGCTCCGCGGAGGTCGCAGGCCATGACCAAAACACCCAGTACTTC. Translation gives CASSSAEVAGHDQNTQYF.

V and J are TRBV10-3 and TRBJ2-3; tentatively, D is TRBD1 (5 bases). V lost 5 bases and J 4 bases, leaving 13 bases between the germline ends. There are 14 residues in the CDR3. Looked up from germline, CDR1 is ENHRY and CDR2 is SYGVKD. CDR3 nucleotides: TGTGCCATCAGTAACAGTGGGGCAGCAGATACGCAGTATTTT. The encoded protein is CAISNSGAADTQYF.

This chain connects TRBV7-2 to TRBJ2-4, with D possibly matching TRBD1 (5 bases). The J call may be faulty, since TRBJ2-1 better matches the DNA end. The CDR3 totals 14 residues. Germline loops: CDR1 SGHTA, CDR2 FQGNSA. The CDR3 DNA reads TGTGCCAGCAGCTCACCGGACAACCCCTACGAGCAGTTCTTC. It encodes CASSSPDNPYEQFF.

This clonotype is medium-sized (0.01 to 0.1%) in the sample. The gene calls are TRBV27 and TRBJ2-1, with TRBD2 matching 8 bases. The CDR3 spans 18 residues. The trim removed 5 bases at V and 1 base at J, leaving 13 bases unmatched. From germline, CDR1 is MNHEY and CDR2 SMNVEV (reference sequence). The CDR3 is CASSLRWSGRSSYNEQFF. The CDR3 DNA sequence: TGTGCCAGCAGTCTGCGGTGGAGCGGGAGAAGTTCCTACAATGAGCAGTTCTTC.

This clonotype was seen ten or more times. This chain joins TRBV27 and TRBJ2-5, with TRBD1 as a possible D gene (5 bases). This CDR3 region has 13 residues. The germline gives CDR1 MNHEY, CDR2 SMNVEV (reference sequence). With 3 bases removed from V and 5 bases from J, the gap between germline ends came to 10 bases. CDR3 residues: CASSLGRPETQYF. CDR3 coding DNA: TGTGCCAGCAGTTTGGGGCGCCCCGAGACCCAGTACTTC.

This clonotype was seen only once. V usage is TRBV7-2 and J usage is TRBJ2-4; D may correspond to TRBD1 or TRBD2 (5 bases each). The germline V and J ends were trimmed by 3 bases and 13 bases, with 22 bases remaining between them. The CDR3 spans 15 residues. Germline-derived CDR1 and CDR2 are SGHTA and FQGNSA. The CDR3 sequence is CASSFGAVSQNTQYF. DNA of the CDR3: TGTGCCAGCAGCTTCGGGGCGGTGAGCCAAAACACGCAGTACTTC.

As to this clonotype: One junction end does not reproduce the germline sequence, and a read error may be involved. The chain recombines TRBV7-7 with TRBJ2-5; either TRBD1 or TRBD2 may supply D (5 bases each). Germline CDR1 reads SSHAT; CDR2 reads FNYEAQ (reference sequence). CDR3 length equals 23 residues. The CDR3: CASSLASRRTGAGRGRDKETQYF. The CDR3 DNA follows: TGTGCTAGCAGCTTAGCCTCGAGAAGGACCGGGGCAGGCCGGGGCCGAGACAAAGAGACCCAGTACTTC.

This clonotype showed up many times. V usage is TRBV6-1 and J usage is TRBJ1-2; 7 bases match TRBD1. Looked up from germline, CDR1 is MNHNS and CDR2 is SASEGT. J was trimmed by 7 bases and V by 6 bases; bases with no gene match: 5. This CDR3 comprises 12 residues. DNA for the CDR3: TGTGCCAGCAGGGCATCAGGGGGTGGCTACACCTTC. This translates into CASRASGGGYTF.

The chain uses TRBV11-1 and TRBJ2-3; tentatively, D is TRBD2 (6 bases). The germline V gene has CDR1 SGHAT and CDR2 FQDESV (reference sequence). This CDR3 spans 15 amino acids. V lost 11 bases to trimming and J lost 5 bases, with 23 bases between them. CDR3 nucleotide sequence: TGTGCCGCCGGCTTCGGGGGTCCAGGCGAAGATACGCAGTATTTT. Translation gives CAAGFGGPGEDTQYF. Variable domain in full (rest from reference TRBV11-1 and TRBJ2-3): EAEVAQSPRYKITEKSQAVAFWCDPISGHATLYWYRQILGQGPELLVQFQDESVVDDSQLPKDRFSAERLKGVDSTLKIQPAELGDSAMYLCAAGFGGPGEDTQYFGPGTRLTVL.

This chain connects TRBV6-1 to TRBJ2-2; tentatively, D is TRBD1 (7 bases). The DNA end lines up better with TRBJ2-3; the J call may be wrong. The CDR3 is 16 residues long. Germline V gene data show CDR1 as MNHNS and CDR2 as SASEGT. The DNA of the CDR3 is TGTGCCAGCAGTGAGCTCGGGGGACAGAACACCGGGGAGCAGTATTTT. Its translation is CASSELGGQNTGEQYF.

Details on this clonotype: The junction differs from germline at one of its ends, possibly a read error. The chain has TRBV11-3 and TRBJ2-3; 8 nucleotides agree with TRBD2. CDR3 length: 14 amino acids. CDR1 SGHNT and CDR2 YENEEA come from the germline V gene. The CDR3 coding sequence is TGTGCGGGCAGCGGGGGCGGGGGCACAGATACGCAGTATTTC. Residues: CAGSGGGGTDTQYF.

This clonotype is medium-sized within its sample. The chain has TRBV25-1 and TRBJ2-7, with no clear D. Germline-derived CDR1 and CDR2 are MGHDK and SYGVNS. The V gene lost 1 base and the J gene lost 2 bases, with 12 bases spanning the gap. The CDR3 extends over 15 amino acids. The CDR3 sequence is CASSEWREVAYEQYF. The CDR3 nucleotides are TGTGCCAGCAGTGAATGGAGAGAGGTCGCCTACGAGCAGTACTTC.

The sample holds many counts of this clonotype. The chain uses TRBV6-5 and TRBJ1-6; D is undetermined. V shed 6 bases and J shed 9 bases, with 9 bases lying between them. Germline V gives CDR1 MNHEY, CDR2 SVGAGI. The CDR3 spans 12 residues. The chain's CDR3 is CASRTRGSPLHF. The CDR3 nucleotides are TGTGCCAGCAGGACAAGAGGTTCACCCCTCCACTTT.

The chain is built from TRBV6-4 and TRBJ2-5; 8 bases map to TRBD2. The end of the DNA fits TRBJ2-1 better, so the J call may be wrong. The CDR3 extends over 16 amino acids. The germline gives CDR1 MRHNA, CDR2 SNTAGT. This CDR3 reads CASGPRTGGPSDTQFF. The CDR3 DNA follows: TGTGCCAGCGGTCCTAGAACGGGAGGGCCGTCGGATACGCAGTTCTTC.

The J gene is TRBJ2-3, the V gene TRBV5-4; 8 positions agree with TRBD1. Looked up from germline, CDR1 is SGHNT and CDR2 is YYREEE (reference sequence). The CDR3 consists of 14 residues. The CDR3 sequence: CGGSGQGATDTQYF. CDR3 bases: TGTGGCGGCAGCGGGCAGGGGGCCACAGATACGCAGTATTTT.

This clonotype has more than one count but fewer than ten. The V gene is TRBV19, the J gene TRBJ2-1, with TRBD2 matching 7 bases. The V gene's germline CDR1 is LNHDA and CDR2 SQIVND (reference sequence). Trimming took 10 bases from V and 12 from J; bases not matched to a gene: 9. The CDR3 has 11 amino acids. The CDR3, as DNA: TGTGCCACTAGGGAGGGGCATGGGCAGTTCTTC. Translating gives CATREGHGQFF.

This clonotype was seen ten or more times. The V and J genes are TRBV7-2 and TRBJ1-3; possible D gene TRBD1, 5 bases. V was shortened by 5 bases and J by 1 base, with 12 bases between the two germline ends. CDR1 and CDR2 from the germline V gene are SGHTA and FQGNSA. The CDR3 runs to 15 residues. CDR3 nucleotides: TGTGCCAGCAGCCCCGGGACCCTATCTGGAAACACCATATATTTT. Amino acids: CASSPGTLSGNTIYF.